A selection of T cell receptor beta chains follows, all from one sample in a study of prognosis after radiotherapy for stage I lung cancer. TCRdb re-called the multiplex PCR reads through MiXCR, storing one row per CDR3 protein. The profile shows around 30,000 distinct CDR3 sequences, around 30% of them singletons. The sequenced sample was PBMCs, obtained before or after stereotactic body radiation therapy (not recorded which). The receptors stem from a donor over 45 with non-small cell lung cancer. The CDR3 runs from the conserved cysteine through the conserved F or W. The D gene is left open where the match is weak. Size values are once, few and many counts, or a class for expanded clones, and some rows have none.

D: TRBD2; J: TRBJ2-7; V: TRBV7-9; size: many; DNA: TGTGCCAGCAGCTGGGGGCAGCGGGAGCTGAACGAGCAGTACTTC; CDR3: CASSWGQRELNEQYF
D: NA; J: TRBJ2-1; V: TRBV20-1; size: NA; DNA: TGCAGTGTGGGGGCTGTGGCCGATGAGCAGTTCTTC; CDR3: CSVGAVADEQFF
D: TRBD2; J: TRBJ2-1; V: TRBV7-9; size: medium-sized; DNA: TGTGCCAGCAGCCCGACTAGCGGGAGTGGTTTTAATGAGCAGTTCTTC; CDR3: CASSPTSGSGFNEQFF
D: NA; J: TRBJ2-3; V: TRBV28; size: many; DNA: TGTGCCAGCAGTTTTGGGACGAAGAGGGATACGCAGTATTTT; CDR3: CASSFGTKRDTQYF
D: NA; J: TRBJ2-7; V: TRBV28; size: many; DNA: TGTGCCAGCAGTTACCATTACGAGCAGTACTTC; CDR3: CASSYHYEQYF
D: NA; J: TRBJ2-3; V: TRBV20-1; size: few; DNA: TGCAGTGCTAAGTTCGGCGGAAGAGAGGATACGCAGTATTTT; CDR3: CSAKFGGREDTQYF
D: TRBD2; J: TRBJ2-3; V: TRBV24-1; size: many; DNA: TGTGCCACCGAAAGCGGGGCTTCAGATACGCAGTATTTT; CDR3: CATESGASDTQYF
D: NA; J: TRBJ2-3; V: TRBV11-2; size: many; DNA: TGTGCCAGCAGCTCCGAGGGCCTCACAGATACGCAGTATTTT; CDR3: CASSSEGLTDTQYF
D: NA; J: TRBJ2-5; V: TRBV5-1; size: many; DNA: TGCGCCAGCAGCTTGGTAGTGGGACAAGAGACCCAGTACTTC; CDR3: CASSLVVGQETQYF
D: NA; J: TRBJ1-2; V: TRBV28; size: many; DNA: TGTGCCAGCAGTGGATTCATGTCCCAGGTTTATGGCTACACCTTC; CDR3: CASSGFMSQVYGYTF
D: NA; J: TRBJ2-5; V: TRBV5-1; size: many; DNA: TGCGCCAGCAGTCATCGCCCCGGCTCCCGAGAGACCCAGTACTTC; CDR3: CASSHRPGSRETQYF
D: NA; J: TRBJ1-2; V: TRBV6-1; size: many; DNA: TGTGCCAGCACCCATTATGGCTACACCTTC; CDR3: CASTHYGYTF
D: NA; J: TRBJ1-5; V: TRBV19; size: many; DNA: TGTGCCAGTAGTGACGACACTTATAGCAATCAGCCCCAGCATTTT; CDR3: CASSDDTYSNQPQHF
D: TRBD2; J: TRBJ2-1; V: TRBV11-3; size: NA; DNA: TGTGCCAGCAGCCCAGGACTAGCGGGAGGGGATGAGCAGTTCTTC; CDR3: CASSPGLAGGDEQFF
D: NA; J: TRBJ2-5; V: TRBV20-1; size: many; DNA: TGCAGTGCTAGAGCGAGAGGGGTGACGGAGACCCAGTACTTC; CDR3: CSARARGVTETQYF
D: NA; J: TRBJ1-5; V: TRBV11-2; size: many; DNA: TGTGCCAGCAGCCCCGGGACCTCCAATCAGCCCCAGCATTTT; CDR3: CASSPGTSNQPQHF
D: NA; J: TRBJ1-2; V: TRBV29-1; size: many; DNA: TGCAGCGTGGACCCTAGCGGGGGAAGGGACTATGGCTACACCTTC; CDR3: CSVDPSGGRDYGYTF
D: NA; J: TRBJ2-2; V: TRBV4-1; size: NA; DNA: TGCGCCAGCAGCGAAGTAAGCAACGGGGAGCTGTTTTTT; CDR3: CASSEVSNGELFF
D: NA; J: TRBJ2-7; V: TRBV7-9; size: NA; DNA: TGTGCCAGCAGCTTAGGTGGTGGGGGGCGGTCGGGAGAGCAGTACTTC; CDR3: CASSLGGGGRSGEQYF
D: NA; J: TRBJ2-5; V: TRBV6-1; size: many; DNA: TGTGCCAGCAGTCCTGGGGTGGGTCGAGAGACCCAGTACTTC; CDR3: CASSPGVGRETQYF
D: NA; J: TRBJ1-2; V: TRBV5-5; size: NA; DNA: TGTGCCAGCAGCTTTGTCCAGTGGAGCTATGGCTACACCTTC; CDR3: CASSFVQWSYGYTF
D: NA; J: TRBJ1-2; V: TRBV3-1; size: many; DNA: TGTGCCAGCAGCCCGGATTGGGGAGTGATTAACTATGGCTACACCTTC; CDR3: CASSPDWGVINYGYTF
D: NA; J: TRBJ2-1; V: TRBV10-2; size: NA; DNA: TGCGCCAGCAGTTATTTGGGATACAATGAGCAGTTCTTC; CDR3: CASSYLGYNEQFF
D: NA; J: TRBJ2-5; V: TRBV12-3/TRBV12-4; size: few; DNA: TGTGCCAGCAGTTTCATGGACGGCCGTCAAGAGACCCAGTACTTC; CDR3: CASSFMDGRQETQYF
D: NA; J: TRBJ2-3; V: TRBV2; size: many; DNA: TGTGCCAGCAGGATTTTCACAGATACGCAGTATTTT; CDR3: CASRIFTDTQYF
D: TRBD2; J: TRBJ2-1; V: TRBV24-1; size: NA; DNA: TGTGCTACCAGTGATCCCGAGGGGGGGAGCGGGAGAAATGAGCAGTTCTTC; CDR3: CATSDPEGGSGRNEQFF
D: NA; J: TRBJ1-4; V: TRBV7-6; size: many; DNA: TGTGCCAGCAGCTTATTTATGGGGCAGGGTAATGAAAAACTGTTTTTT; CDR3: CASSLFMGQGNEKLFF
D: NA; J: TRBJ2-6; V: TRBV28; size: many; DNA: TGTGCCAGCAGTTACCGGACCCTCGACGTCCTGACTTTC; CDR3: CASSYRTLDVLTF
D: TRBD1; J: TRBJ2-5; V: TRBV19; size: NA; DNA: TGTGCCAGTAGTACCGGACAGGACGAGACCCAGTACTTC; CDR3: CASSTGQDETQYF
D: NA; J: TRBJ1-2; V: TRBV28; size: once; DNA: TGTGCCAGCAGTTTCCACCACCAGGGGAGCGGCTACACCTTC; CDR3: CASSFHHQGSGYTF
D: NA; J: TRBJ2-7; V: TRBV28; size: many; DNA: TGTGCCAGCAGTTTATCGGCAGGGAAGAACGAGCAGTACTTC; CDR3: CASSLSAGKNEQYF
D: TRBD1; J: TRBJ2-7; V: TRBV20-1; size: many; DNA: TGCAGTGCTAGAGATAGACAGGGGTCTGCCTACGAGCAGTACTTC; CDR3: CSARDRQGSAYEQYF
D: NA; J: TRBJ2-7; V: TRBV5-1; size: many; DNA: TGCGCCAGCAACGAGGGGGGCGCGGGCTCCTACGAGCAGTACTTC; CDR3: CASNEGGAGSYEQYF
D: NA; J: TRBJ2-7; V: TRBV11-2; size: NA; DNA: TGTGCCAGCAGCGTAGGGCCAGTTGGCTCCTACGAGCAGTACTTC; CDR3: CASSVGPVGSYEQYF
D: TRBD1; J: TRBJ1-2; V: TRBV6-1; size: many; DNA: TGTGCCAGCACTCCCGAGGGACAGGGGACCTATGGCTACACCTTC; CDR3: CASTPEGQGTYGYTF
D: TRBD1; J: TRBJ1-6; V: TRBV7-3; size: few; DNA: TGTGCCAGCAGCGGGGGGGGGACAGGGGGATCACCCCTCCACTTT; CDR3: CASSGGGTGGSPLHF
D: NA; J: TRBJ2-2; V: TRBV12-3/TRBV12-4; size: many; DNA: TGTGCCAGCAGTCCCCCGAGACGGCTAAACACCGGGGAGCTGTTTTTT; CDR3: CASSPPRRLNTGELFF
D: NA; J: TRBJ2-7; V: TRBV28; size: NA; DNA: TGTGGCAGTCGGAGGGACAGCTACGAGCAGTACTTC; CDR3: CGSRRDSYEQYF
D: NA; J: TRBJ2-2; V: TRBV20-1; size: NA; DNA: TGCAGTGCTAGGGCGGCCGTGAGTCCCATCACCGGGGAGCTGTTTTTT; CDR3: CSARAAVSPITGELFF
D: TRBD1; J: TRBJ2-3; V: TRBV20-1; size: many; DNA: TGCAGTGCTCCCCGGACAGGGGTGGTTACAGATACGCAGTATTTT; CDR3: CSAPRTGVVTDTQYF
D: NA; J: TRBJ1-4; V: TRBV7-9; size: NA; DNA: TGTGCCAGCAGCGGCGTGACTCTTGAAAAACTGTTTTTT; CDR3: CASSGVTLEKLFF
D: NA; J: TRBJ2-7; V: TRBV5-1; size: many; DNA: TGCGCCAGCAGCCAAGGTCTAGCTTCGGGACGGGACCCCTACGAGCAGTACTTC; CDR3: CASSQGLASGRDPYEQYF
D: TRBD2; J: TRBJ2-2; V: TRBV4-1; size: many; DNA: TGCGCCAGCAGCCTTCTGGGACTAGGGACCAACACCGGGGAGCTGTTTTTT; CDR3: CASSLLGLGTNTGELFF
D: NA; J: TRBJ2-3; V: TRBV24-1; size: many; DNA: TGTGCCACCAGTGGGGCAGGGGCAGATACGCAGTATTTT; CDR3: CATSGAGADTQYF
D: TRBD1; J: TRBJ1-1; V: TRBV5-5; size: few; DNA: TGTGCCAGCAGCGCGATGCCAGACAGGGTTGACACTGAAGCTTTCTTT; CDR3: CASSAMPDRVDTEAFF
D: NA; J: TRBJ2-7; V: TRBV20-1; size: many; DNA: TGCAGTGCTAGAGGTCAGCGCGGCACCTACGAGCAGTACTTC; CDR3: CSARGQRGTYEQYF
D: NA; J: TRBJ2-3; V: TRBV24-1; size: NA; DNA: TGTGCCACCAGTTGGGGCACAGATACGCAGTATTTT; CDR3: CATSWGTDTQYF
D: NA; J: TRBJ1-1; V: TRBV7-9; size: many; DNA: TGTGCCAGCAGCCCGGAAGGAAACACTGAAGCTTTCTTT; CDR3: CASSPEGNTEAFF
D: NA; J: TRBJ2-1; V: TRBV4-2; size: many; DNA: TGTGCCAGCAGCCAAGACTTAGGACGGGAGCAGTTCTTC; CDR3: CASSQDLGREQFF
D: TRBD1; J: TRBJ1-2; V: TRBV9; size: many; DNA: TGTGCCAGCAGCCCCCGACAGGGTTATGGCTACACCTTC; CDR3: CASSPRQGYGYTF
D: NA; J: TRBJ1-2; V: TRBV20-1; size: many; DNA: TGCAGTGCTAGAACAGGGATTAACTATGGCTACACCTTC; CDR3: CSARTGINYGYTF
D: NA; J: TRBJ2-5; V: TRBV9; size: many; DNA: TGTGCCAGCAGCGTAGGTGAAGGGTACCAAGAGACCCAGTACTTC; CDR3: CASSVGEGYQETQYF
D: NA; J: TRBJ1-3; V: TRBV3-1; size: many; DNA: TGTGCCAGCAGCCAGGCATCTGGAAACACCATATATTTT; CDR3: CASSQASGNTIYF